This passage covers 9 T cell receptor beta chains from one sample sequenced in a study of monozygotic twins with cystic fibrosis. The repertoire was sequenced with immunoSEQ multiplex PCR; TCRdb's copy has only in-frame clones and lacks some. This table has 30,000 to 35,000 clones, under 70% appearing once. What was sequenced was blood. Receptors were obtained from a girl aged 5 to 17 with cystic fibrosis.

This rearrangement joins TRBV29-1 to TRBJ2-1, with 10 bases that match TRBD1. V shed 7 bases and J 8 bases; nucleotides not matched to a gene: 11. CDR1 and CDR2 (germline): SQVTM, ANQGSEA. CDR3 length equals 14 residues. The CDR3 nucleotides are TGCAGCGCTGGGGGGACAGGGGCGATGGATGAGCAGTTCTTC. Its translation: CSAGGTGAMDEQFF.

The rearrangement uses TRBV30 and TRBJ2-1; no clear D gene. CDR1 GTSNPN and CDR2 SVGIG come from the germline V gene (reference sequence). The CDR3 contains 12 residues. Trimming removed 0 bases from V and 5 bases from J, with 5 bases in between. For the CDR3, the DNA is TGTGCCTGGAGTGTACCTAACAATGAGCAGTTCTTC. This translates into CAWSVPNNEQFF.

This rearrangement joins TRBV19 to TRBJ1-1; a possible D gene is TRBD1 (5 bases). The CDR3 extends over 14 amino acids. V lost 1 base to trimming and J lost 1 base, with 7 bases between them. Germline V gives CDR1 LNHDA, CDR2 SQIVND (reference sequence). This CDR3 reads CASSIVGANTEAFF. For the CDR3, the DNA is TGTGCCAGTAGTATAGTAGGGGCGAACACTGAAGCTTTCTTT.

The chain has TRBV4-3 and TRBJ1-4; possible D gene TRBD1, 5 bases. CDR3 length equals 15 residues. V shed 6 bases and J shed 2 bases, with 13 bases lying between them. Germline lookup yields CDR1 LGHNA and CDR2 YSLEER. The chain's CDR3 is CASRPRGGTNEKLFF. The CDR3 DNA is TGCGCCAGCAGACCAAGGGGAGGCACTAATGAAAAACTGTTTTTT.

The chain joins TRBV25-1 to TRBJ1-1; D perhaps matches TRBD1 (6 bases). Germline V gene data show CDR1 as MGHDK and CDR2 as SYGVNS. This CDR3 spans 14 amino acids. The V and J ends lost 3 bases and 3 bases respectively, with 11 bases between them. CDR3 sequence reads: CASSDPRGDTEAFF. CDR3 sequence (DNA): TGTGCCAGCAGTGACCCCAGGGGAGACACTGAAGCTTTCTTT.

The rearrangement links TRBV5-8 to TRBJ1-1; D remains unclear. The CDR3 loop spans 14 amino acids. The V end lost 0 bases, the J end lost 0 bases, and 6 bases lay between the germline ends. Germline V gene lookup returns CDR1 SGHTS and CDR2 YDEGEE. For the CDR3, the DNA is TGTGCCAGCAGCTTGGAAGGATTGAACACTGAAGCTTTCTTT. Translation: CASSLEGLNTEAFF.

The chain links TRBV27 to TRBJ1-5, with D uncertain. Germline assignment: CDR1 MNHEY and CDR2 SMNVEV (reference sequence). The CDR3 loop spans 14 amino acids. V gave up 0 bases and J gave up 2 bases, with 5 bases separating them. The CDR3 loop reads CASSLSGGNQPQHF. The CDR3 coding sequence is TGTGCCAGCAGTTTATCTGGTGGCAATCAGCCCCAGCATTTT.

This CDR3 is CASSADPREGQPQHF. The CDR3 DNA reads TGTGCCAGCAGCGCAGACCCCAGGGAAGGACAGCCCCAGCATTTT. J is TRBJ1-5 and V is TRBV9; the D gene is possibly TRBD1 (5 bases). Trimming stripped 3 bases from V and 7 bases from J, with 17 bases between. Germline V gene lookup returns CDR1 SGDLS and CDR2 YYNGEE. This CDR3 comprises 15 residues.

This clone was detected a few times. The chain couples TRBV7-9 to TRBJ2-7, with D maybe TRBD1 (6 bases). Trimming took 5 bases from V and 6 from J, leaving 11 bases between them. The CDR3 runs 12 residues. Germline V CDR1 and CDR2: SEHNR, FQNEAQ (reference sequence). CDR3 in DNA: TGTGCCAGCAGCCCACAGGGCCCCGAGCAGTACTTC. Its protein is CASSPQGPEQYF.